This passage covers 12 T cell receptor beta chains from one sample sequenced in a study of T-cell reconstitution after alpha-beta-depleted transplantation in children (dated by TCRdb to 2016 to 2017). Libraries were built with PCR. The listed sequencing device is Illumina HiSeq 2500. Molecular barcoding was employed in the preparation of TCR libraries, with unique molecular identifiers being used to normalize TCRbeta repertoire quantification. TCRdb took the public reads, trimmed them with fastp at Q25, ran MiXCR for clone calling and kept in-frame beta chains. Rows with a matching CDR3 protein are joined into one entry that keeps the most common DNA and genes. The sample records about 610,000 distinct CDR3 sequences, about 10% of which are singletons. Less than 5% of the sample rests with the top ten. The material sequenced was PBMCs from the stem cell graft donor, taken from the stem cell graft. These receptors all come from a human donor who donated a stem cell graft to a child with acute myeloid leukemia.

This clonotype was recorded a few times. V usage is TRBV14 and J usage is TRBJ1-1; no reliable D call. Germline lookup yields CDR1 SGHDN and CDR2 FVKESK. This CDR3 has 16 residues. Trimming shortened V by 0 bases and J by 3 bases, and 14 bases separated the two germline ends. In nucleotides, the CDR3 is TGTGCCAGCAGCCAAGAAAAAGGGTCAAAGTACACTGAAGCTTTCTTT. Translated, it gives CASSQEKGSKYTEAFF.

This clonotype was seen ten or more times. The CDR3 spells CASSYTGTDYQPQHF. The DNA of the CDR3 is TGTGCCAGCAGTTACACCGGGACGGATTATCAGCCCCAGCATTTT. V usage is TRBV12-3 or TRBV12-4 and J usage is TRBJ1-5; perhaps TRBD1 as D (5 bases). This CDR3 has 15 amino acids. Trimming pared 4 bases from V and 5 bases from J, leaving 15 bases between.

V usage is TRBV19 and J usage is TRBJ1-5; no clear D gene. This CDR3 spans 15 amino acids. Trimming shortened V by 3 bases and J by 2 bases, and 11 bases separated the two germline ends. Germline V gene data show CDR1 as LNHDA and CDR2 as SQIVND (reference sequence). CDR3 in amino acids: CASSIRGVGNQPQHF. The CDR3 nucleotides are TGTGCCAGTAGTATCCGGGGAGTAGGCAATCAGCCCCAGCATTTT.

This chain uses TRBV5-1 with TRBJ2-1; 12 nucleotides line up with TRBD1. V lost 8 bases and J lost 6; bases outside the gene matches: 6. Germline V gene data show CDR1 as SGHRS and CDR2 as YFSETQ. The CDR3 sequence is 14 residues long. The CDR3 loop is CASARDRGRNEQFF. The CDR3 nucleotides read TGCGCCAGTGCCCGGGACAGGGGGCGCAATGAGCAGTTCTTC.

This clonotype was detected ten times or more. This chain connects TRBV28 to TRBJ2-5; a weak D match, TRBD2 (5 bases). The germline CDR1 and CDR2 sequences are MDHEN and SYDVKM. V gave up 2 bases and J gave up 1 base, with 8 bases separating them. The CDR3 has 14 residues. For the CDR3, the DNA is TGTGCCAGCAGTTTAGGACTGACCCAAGAGACCCAGTACTTC. This codes for CASSLGLTQETQYF.

This clonotype was recorded many times. The V gene is TRBV29-1, the J gene TRBJ2-7; D may be TRBD2 (6 bases). Trimming cost V 2 bases and J 6 bases, with 8 bases left between them. This CDR3 is built from 11 residues. Germline values: CDR1 SQVTM, CDR2 ANQGSEA. CDR3 region: CSVELASEQYF. As DNA, the CDR3 is TGCAGCGTTGAACTAGCGAGCGAGCAGTACTTC.

This clonotype was counted at least ten times. J is TRBJ2-3 and V is TRBV6-2 or TRBV6-3, with D possibly being TRBD2 (6 bases). This CDR3 comprises 14 residues. CDR1 and CDR2 from the germline V gene are MNHEY and SVGEGT. Trimming cost V 2 bases and J 4 bases, with 10 bases left between them. CDR3 protein: CASSYAGIPDTQYF. The CDR3 coding sequence is TGTGCCAGCAGTTACGCGGGAATCCCAGATACGCAGTATTTT.

This chain joins TRBV7-3 and TRBJ2-1, with 16 bases identical to TRBD2. The germline gives CDR1 SGHTA, CDR2 FQGTGA. The junction had 9 bases not matched to a gene; V was cut back by 4 bases and J by 6 bases. CDR3 length: 18 amino acids. CDR3 DNA sequence: TGTGCCAGCAGCTCACCCGGGACTAGCGGGAGGGCCGTCAATGAGCAGTTCTTC. Translation: CASSSPGTSGRAVNEQFF.

Only a few counts were recorded for this clonotype. The chain couples TRBV20-1 to TRBJ2-2; D is perhaps TRBD2 (6 bases). Trimming shortened V by 5 bases and J by 4 bases, and 17 bases separated the two germline ends. The CDR3 is made up of 15 amino acids. The V gene's germline CDR1 is DFQATT and CDR2 SNEGSKA (reference sequence). CDR3 amino acids: CSAARLTGATGELFF. CDR3 sequence (DNA): TGCAGTGCTGCCCGGCTAACGGGAGCCACCGGGGAGCTGTTTTTT.

This clonotype was picked up a small number of times. J is TRBJ2-1 and V is TRBV7-8; 10 bases fit TRBD2. The germline gives CDR1 SGHVS, CDR2 FQNEAQ. Trimming cost V 7 bases and J 9 bases; bases outside gene matches: 12. This CDR3 has 15 residues. For the CDR3, the DNA is TGTGCCAGCACCCAGGGACTAGCGCGCAGAGGTGAGCAGTTCTTC. It specifies CASTQGLARRGEQFF.

The table lists this clonotype with many counts. V gene TRBV5-1 combines with J gene TRBJ2-7, with 7 bases identical to TRBD1. J lost 3 bases, V lost 4 bases, and 10 bases had no gene match. The CDR3 totals 15 residues. From germline, CDR1 is SGHRS and CDR2 YFSETQ. The CDR3 DNA reads TGCGCCAGCAGCCGGGTTGGACAGGTAAACTACGAGCAGTACTTC. Amino acids: CASSRVGQVNYEQYF.

This clonotype was detected many times. The chain combines TRBV4-3 with TRBJ2-7, with a weak D call TRBD2 (6 bases). The V and J ends lost 3 bases and 0 bases respectively, with 12 bases between them. This CDR3 contains 15 residues. Germline V gene data show CDR1 as LGHNA and CDR2 as YSLEER. CDR3 DNA: TGCGCCAGCAGCCAGGTAGCGGAGAGCTCCTACGAGCAGTACTTC. It is translated as CASSQVAESSYEQYF.